This note documents a single T cell receptor (beta chain) sequence. No antigen is known for it. This CDR3 spans 16 amino acids. In germline, CDR1 is SGDLS, CDR2 YYNGEE. V dropped 3 bases and J dropped 1; count of bases not matched to a gene: 2. This sample stems from a study of OX40 agonist ivuxolimab in advanced cancers. In the study overall: People who had prior anti-PD-1, anti-PD-L1 or anti-CTLA-4 therapy could take part, and around 43% had some.

The data were produced by immunoSEQ multiplex PCR, yet TCRdb's version contains in-frame clones alone and is incomplete. Of about 54,000 clones in the sample, under 95% are singletons; the top ten hold about 9.3%. Overall study results and limits: Clonal expansion among partial responders at 0.1-3.0 mg/kg ranked near the lowest.

This sequence joins TRBV9 and TRBJ2-7, with TRBD2 identical over 15 bases. The TCR originated in an adult with an advanced solid tumor such as melanoma, head and neck, liver or kidney cancer. Sequences were derived from CD4+ or CD8+ T cells sorted from blood, sampled in a trial of the OX40 agonist ivuxolimab. The CDR3 reads CASSGGTSGRSYEQYF. The CDR3 DNA sequence: TGTGCCAGCAGCGGGGGGACTAGCGGGAGGTCCTACGAGCAGTACTTC.